This TCR beta chain was observed in a study of CD8 T cells in ankylosing spondylitis. Germline lookup yields CDR1 SGHRS and CDR2 YFSETQ. Between the trimmed V and J ends, which lost 0 bases and 2 bases, there was a span of 12 bases. The CDR3 has 16 residues. TCRdb independently ran MiXCR on the 5' RACE reads; one entry per CDR3 protein. The sample includes 150,000 to 200,000 distinct CDR3 sequences, approximately 13% of them seen just once. The genes are TRBV5-1 and TRBJ2-1; D unresolved. Sequenced sample: blood, either unsorted or a sorted T cell fraction (not recorded which). This receptor was obtained from a female donor with ankylosing spondylitis or in good health (not recorded which). CDR3 DNA sequence: TGCGCCAGCAGCTTGGTGGTAGGAAGAACCTACAATGAGCAGTTCTTC. It encodes CASSLVVGRTYNEQFF.